The clone carrying this T cell receptor beta chain has a single count. Profiled with immunoSEQ multiplex PCR; TCRdb holds only in-frame clones, not every one. The sample contains some 45,000 clones, approximately 88% of which appear only once. Germline V lookup: CDR1 SGDLS, CDR2 YYNGEE. The CDR3 is made up of 14 amino acids. V gave up 4 bases and J gave up 6 bases; unmatched junction bases: 7. This sample is part of a study of blood T cell repertoires in COVID-19. Study at large: Acute and convalescent COVID-19 samples came from the United States, Italy and Spain. Sources were T cells, B-cell-depleted T cells, or PBMCs; the material itself was cDNA or gDNA.

The sequence was collected from a man in his 60s with active COVID-19. V is TRBV9 and J is TRBJ2-1, with TRBD1 matching over 7 bases. Sample: peripheral blood. The CDR3 reads CASSRDRVVNEQFF. The DNA of the CDR3 is TGTGCCAGCAGCCGAGACAGGGTTGTCAATGAGCAGTTCTTC.